This passage covers 28 T cell receptor beta chains from one sample sequenced in a study of cytomegalovirus exposure and HLA in healthy donors. It was with 60 Vbeta and 13 Jbeta primers that the PCR ran. The method was immunoSEQ multiplex PCR; TCRdb's version includes in-frame clones alone and lacks a portion of them. The top ten hold roughly 1.5% of the sample, which has about 59,000 clones, roughly 83% seen once. Sequencing input: PBMCs. These TCRs come from a human donor in good health.

The rearrangement joins TRBV18 to TRBJ2-1; D is possibly TRBD1 (5 bases). Germline CDR1 reads KGHSH; CDR2 reads LQKENI. V was pared by 4 bases and J by 0 bases, with 19 bases between. There are 18 residues in the CDR3. CDR3 nucleotide sequence: TGTGCCAGCTCACTCTACGCGGTAAGGGGCCGCTCCTACAATGAGCAGTTCTTC. Translating gives CASSLYAVRGRSYNEQFF.

The rearrangement links TRBV11-2 to TRBJ2-1; TRBD2 matches 10 bases. The CDR3 has 14 residues. The germline gives CDR1 SGHAT, CDR2 FQNNGV. V shed 5 bases and J 6 bases; nucleotides not matched to a gene: 4. The CDR3 DNA reads TGTGCCAGCAGCCTAGCGGGAGTTAGCAATGAGCAGTTCTTC. Translated: CASSLAGVSNEQFF. Full variable domain (missing parts from reference TRBV11-2 and TRBJ2-1): EAGVAQSPRYKIIEKRQSVAFWCNPISGHATLYWYQQILGQGPKLLIQFQNNGVVDDSQLPKDRFSAERLKGVDSTLKIQPAKLEDSAVYLCASSLAGVSNEQFFGPGTRLTVL.

The genes are TRBV11-2 and TRBJ1-2, with 8 bases fitting TRBD1. Germline CDR1 is SGHAT and CDR2 is FQNNGV. The CDR3 is made up of 15 amino acids. V lost 3 bases and J lost 4; bases outside the gene matches: 7. The CDR3 here is CASSFGQGGSYGYTF. DNA for the CDR3: TGTGCCAGCAGCTTCGGACAGGGCGGTAGCTATGGCTACACCTTC.

The chain carries TRBV13 and TRBJ2-5; 7 nucleotides line up with TRBD1. With V trimmed by 6 bases and J by 4 bases, 2 bases remained unmatched. Germline lookup yields CDR1 PRHDT and CDR2 FYEKMQ (reference sequence). This CDR3 is 12 amino acids long. The CDR3 nucleotides are TGTGCCAGCAGTTGGGACAGAGAGACCCAGTACTTC. Protein sequence: CASSWDRETQYF.

This chain connects TRBV27 to TRBJ1-4; 9 nucleotides line up with TRBD1. CDR1 and CDR2 from the germline V gene are MNHEY and SMNVEV (reference sequence). V lost 2 bases, J lost 13 bases, and 14 bases stayed unmatched. There are 16 residues in the CDR3. The CDR3 protein is CASSLNFGTGRLRLFF. The CDR3 DNA reads TGTGCCAGCAGTTTAAATTTCGGGACAGGGCGTCTTAGACTGTTTTTT.

The V call is TRBV7-9, the J call TRBJ2-7, with D possibly matching TRBD1 (5 bases). Germline-derived CDR1 and CDR2 are SEHNR and FQNEAQ (reference sequence). The CDR3 has 12 amino acids. The ends were cut back, 1 base at V and 5 bases at J, with 6 bases in the middle. The CDR3 protein is CASSLGTNEQYF. CDR3 coding DNA: TGTGCCAGCAGCTTAGGGACAAACGAGCAGTACTTC.

The chain employs TRBV5-5 and TRBJ1-2; 9 positions match TRBD1. The germline gives CDR1 SGHKS, CDR2 YYEKEE (reference sequence). V lost 0 bases to trimming and J lost 14 bases; unmatched junction nucleotides: 11. The length of the CDR3 is 14 residues. The CDR3 here is CASSLVGTGRNPTF. CDR3 sequence (DNA): TGTGCCAGCAGCTTGGTCGGGACAGGGCGAAATCCTACCTTC.

The CDR3 loop is CASSSLGQDNSPLHF. CDR3 DNA: TGTGCCAGCAGTTCGTTGGGACAGGATAATTCACCCCTCCACTTT. The chain recombines TRBV6-6 with TRBJ1-6, with 8 positions matching TRBD1. The V and J ends lost 4 bases and 5 bases, in that order; junction bases with no gene match: 4. The CDR3 is 15 residues long. The germline gives CDR1 MNHNY, CDR2 SVGAGI (reference sequence).

This chain joins TRBV4-3 and TRBJ2-1; D not resolved. The CDR3 has 16 amino acids. Trimming pared 1 base from V and 0 bases from J, leaving 10 bases between. Per the germline V gene, CDR1 is LGHNA and CDR2 is YSLEER. The CDR3 here is CASSQVSGSSYNEQFF. The CDR3 DNA reads as TGCGCCAGCAGCCAAGTTTCAGGCAGCTCCTACAATGAGCAGTTCTTC.

This clone has just one count. This chain links TRBV6-5 with TRBJ1-5, with 8 positions matching TRBD1. V shed 4 bases and J 6 bases; nucleotides not matched to a gene: 5. CDR3 length: 14 amino acids. Germline assignment: CDR1 MNHEY and CDR2 SVGAGI. CDR3: CASSLDRGGQPQHF. The CDR3 nucleotides are TGTGCCAGCAGTTTAGACAGGGGAGGTCAGCCCCAGCATTTT.

The chain recombines TRBV5-6 with TRBJ1-1; TRBD1 is a possible D gene (5 bases). V lost 4 bases and J 2 bases, leaving 12 bases between the germline ends. Looked up from germline, CDR1 is SGHDT and CDR2 is YYEEEE. This CDR3 is 14 amino acids long. The CDR3 region is CASSRAQENTEAFF. DNA of the CDR3: TGTGCCAGCAGCCGCGCACAGGAAAACACTGAAGCTTTCTTT.

This rearrangement joins TRBV5-4 to TRBJ2-3; possibly TRBD2 for D (7 bases). CDR3 length: 15 residues. Trimming took off 2 bases at V and 1 base at J, with 11 bases between the two ends. CDR1 and CDR2 from the germline V gene are SGHNT and YYREEE (reference sequence). CDR3: CASSLKGGGTDTQYF. DNA for the CDR3: TGTGCCAGCAGCTTAAAGGGGGGGGGCACAGATACGCAGTATTTT.

This clone was seen only a few times. The V call is TRBV18, the J call TRBJ1-1, with D possibly TRBD1 on 5 matching bases. Germline V CDR1 and CDR2: KGHSH, LQKENI. V lost 4 bases, J lost 2 bases, and 8 bases lay in between. This CDR3 has 13 amino acids. In DNA, the CDR3 is TGTGCCAGCTCACACGACAGAAACACTGAAGCTTTCTTT. It yields the protein CASSHDRNTEAFF.

CDR3 region: CASSFSGGLYNEQFF. The DNA of the CDR3 is TGTGCCAGCAGCTTTTCAGGGGGGTTATACAATGAGCAGTTCTTC. V is TRBV7-2 and J is TRBJ2-1; D perhaps matches TRBD1 (7 bases). Germline lookup yields CDR1 SGHTA and CDR2 FQGNSA. V lost 3 bases, J lost 4 bases, and 13 bases lay in between. The CDR3 is 15 amino acids.

This chain connects TRBV7-2 to TRBJ2-1; possibly TRBD1 for D (5 bases). The CDR3 is made up of 15 amino acids. Germline V gene data show CDR1 as SGHTA and CDR2 as FQGNSA. V dropped 1 base and J dropped 7 bases, with 14 bases sitting between them. This chain's CDR3 is CASSLGVGAVNEQFF. Written as DNA, the CDR3 is TGTGCCAGCAGCTTAGGTGTAGGGGCGGTAAATGAGCAGTTCTTC.

The chain has TRBV7-2 and TRBJ2-1, with D unresolved. Looked up from germline, CDR1 is SGHTA and CDR2 is FQGNSA. The CDR3 is 16 residues long. V dropped 5 bases and J dropped 8 bases, with 22 bases sitting between them. CDR3 sequence (DNA): TGTGCCAGCAGCGAGACGCCCAATCAGGCCAGAGATGAGCAGTTCTTC. This translates into CASSETPNQARDEQFF.

Only one count was recorded for this clone. The CDR3 DNA reads as TGTGCCAGCAGCTCTTACAGATACGAGCAGTACTTC. Protein product: CASSSYRYEQYF. V gene TRBV11-2 combines with J gene TRBJ2-7; D uncertain. Germline loops: CDR1 SGHAT, CDR2 FQNNGV. Trimming took 4 bases from V and 4 from J, leaving 8 bases between them. The CDR3 is made up of 12 amino acids.

The chain has TRBV7-2 and TRBJ1-5, with 10 bases lining up with TRBD1. The trim removed 4 bases at V and 6 bases at J, leaving 6 bases unmatched. Looked up from germline, CDR1 is SGHTA and CDR2 is FQGNSA. The CDR3 contains 15 residues. As DNA, the CDR3 is TGTGCCAGCAGCTCCCGACAGGGGGCTGTTCAGCCCCAGCATTTT. This sequence encodes CASSSRQGAVQPQHF.

V usage is TRBV30 and J usage is TRBJ1-5; D is ambiguous. The V and J ends lost 0 bases and 5 bases respectively, with 8 bases between them. Germline CDR1 and CDR2: GTSNPN and SVGIG (reference sequence). The length of the CDR3 is 13 residues. The CDR3 region is CAWSVEDHQPQHF. The CDR3 nucleotides are TGTGCCTGGAGTGTTGAGGATCATCAGCCCCAGCATTTT.

The chain has TRBV7-9 and TRBJ1-2; D is uncertain. V was shortened by 3 bases and J by 6 bases, with 8 bases between the two germline ends. This CDR3 region has 12 residues. Germline-derived CDR1 and CDR2 are SEHNR and FQNEAQ (reference sequence). DNA of the CDR3: TGTGCCAGCAGCTTGGCAGTCGATGGCTACACCTTC. Its protein product is CASSLAVDGYTF.

This clone appeared a few times. The chain recombines TRBV11-2 with TRBJ2-1, with D possibly being TRBD2 (6 bases). Germline values: CDR1 SGHAT, CDR2 FQNNGV. Trimming took off 5 bases at V and 8 bases at J, with 22 bases between the two ends. This CDR3 spans 16 amino acids. CDR3 sequence reads: CASSLGGLWLVDEQFF. As DNA, the CDR3 is TGTGCCAGCAGCCTAGGAGGACTATGGCTAGTCGATGAGCAGTTCTTC.

The chain employs TRBV5-1 and TRBJ2-1; weak D call: TRBD2 (5 bases). The germline gives CDR1 SGHRS, CDR2 YFSETQ. Trimming removed 2 bases at V and 12 bases at J, with 21 bases between. The length of the CDR3 is 15 residues. Here the CDR3 DNA reads TGCGCCAGCAGCTTTGATGGCTCGAGGGCCGGGGTGCAGTTCTTC. Amino acids: CASSFDGSRAGVQFF.

The chain combines TRBV28 with TRBJ1-1; TRBD1 matches 7 bases. The CDR3 has 15 residues. The germline V gene has CDR1 MDHEN and CDR2 SYDVKM. The V segment lost 5 bases and the J segment 1 base; nucleotides outside the gene matches: 7. CDR3: CASSQGGHQNTEAFF. The CDR3 bases are TGTGCCAGCAGTCAGGGGGGACATCAGAACACTGAAGCTTTCTTT.

The chain has TRBV5-8 and TRBJ1-2; 7 bases are a match to TRBD1. The junction had 6 bases not matched to a gene; V was cut back by 3 bases and J by 4 bases. There are 14 residues in the CDR3. Germline lookup yields CDR1 SGHTS and CDR2 YDEGEE. The CDR3, as DNA: TGTGCCAGCAGCTGGGAGCGACAGGGCTATGGCTACACCTTC. Its translation is CASSWERQGYGYTF.

The V and J genes are TRBV4-1 and TRBJ2-5; D remains unclear. The CDR3 totals 16 residues. The germline V gene has CDR1 MGHRA and CDR2 YSYEKL. Trimming pared 2 bases from V and 4 bases from J, leaving 17 bases between. This CDR3 is CASSQRLLPAAETQYF. The CDR3 bases are TGCGCCAGCAGCCAACGCCTTTTGCCTGCGGCAGAGACCCAGTACTTC.

The rearrangement links TRBV4-3 to TRBJ2-7; D possibly corresponds to TRBD2 (6 bases). V shed 2 bases and J shed 4 bases, with 12 bases lying between them. Germline V gene sequence: CDR1 LGHNA, CDR2 YSLEER. This CDR3 contains 14 residues. In DNA form, the CDR3 reads TGCGCCAGCAGCCAATCTCTGGGGAGGTACGAGCAGTACTTC. As protein: CASSQSLGRYEQYF.

Only a few counts were recorded for this clone. The chain uses TRBV15 and TRBJ2-5, with 7 bases lining up with TRBD2. V lost 3 bases, J lost 0 bases, and 4 bases stayed unmatched. The CDR3 covers 15 residues. Germline V gene sequence: CDR1 LNHNV, CDR2 YYDKDF (reference sequence). DNA for the CDR3: TGTGCCACCAGCAGGGCCGGGGGGTACCAAGAGACCCAGTACTTC. Encoded protein: CATSRAGGYQETQYF. The variable domain in full, completed from reference TRBV15 and TRBJ2-5, reads DAMVIQNPRYQVTQFGKPVTLSCSQTLNHNVMYWYQQKSSQAPKLLFHYYDKDFNNEADTPDNFQSRRPNTSFCFLDIRSPGLGDTAMYLCATSRAGGYQETQYFGPGTRLLVL.

DNA of the CDR3: TGTGCCAGTAGTACTCTGTACGGGGGGGCTTCTGGGGCCAACGTCCTGACTTTC. Translated: CASSTLYGGASGANVLTF. The V call is TRBV19, the J call TRBJ2-6; 8 nucleotides match TRBD2. Trimming at V came to 4 bases and at J to 1 base, leaving 9 bases not matched to a gene. This CDR3 spans 18 amino acids. The germline V gene encodes CDR1 LNHDA and CDR2 SQIVND (reference sequence).